The 21 T cell receptor beta chains reported below all come from one sample, sequenced in a study of cytomegalovirus exposure and HLA in healthy donors. Repertoires were generated with immunoSEQ multiplex PCR, while TCRdb's copy carries only in-frame clones and drops some. The sample records about 160,000 clones, roughly nine tenths being singletons. Sample: PBMCs. These TCRs come from a man aged 18 to 30 in good health and CMV-seropositive.

This rearrangement joins TRBV7-6 to TRBJ2-3, with D unclear. CDR3 length: 14 amino acids. Germline CDR1 reads SGHVS; CDR2 reads FNYEAQ. Trimming removed 5 bases at V and 4 bases at J, with 13 bases between. CDR3 bases: TGTGCCAGCAGCCCACTACGTATTCCAGATACGCAGTATTTT. It translates to CASSPLRIPDTQYF.

V gene TRBV4-1 combines with J gene TRBJ1-2, with 7 nucleotides matching TRBD1. CDR1 is MGHRA and CDR2 is YSYEKL in the germline V gene. This CDR3 is built from 15 residues. V was pared by 2 bases and J by 4 bases, with 7 bases of the junction left unmatched. The chain's CDR3 is CASSQQSGQRYGYTF. The CDR3, as DNA: TGCGCCAGCAGCCAACAATCGGGACAGCGCTATGGCTACACCTTC.

In its sample, this clone was seen a few times. The V and J genes are TRBV10-1 and TRBJ2-7; D is unresolved. The CDR3 is made up of 11 amino acids. V lost 7 bases and J lost 3, with 7 bases in between. Germline values: CDR1 WNHNN, CDR2 SYGVQD (reference sequence). The CDR3 spells CASIVHYEQYF. CDR3 sequence (DNA): TGCGCCAGCATTGTACACTACGAGCAGTACTTC.

V is TRBV6-1 and J is TRBJ2-7; TRBD1 matches 7 bases. V trimming: 4 bases; J trimming: 2 bases; junction bases outside the gene matches: 8. Germline lookup yields CDR1 MNHNS and CDR2 SASEGT. The CDR3 is 15 amino acids. The CDR3 sequence: CASSGRGHLTYEQYF. CDR3 coding DNA: TGTGCCAGCAGTGGAAGGGGGCACCTTACCTACGAGCAGTACTTC.

The J gene is TRBJ2-7, the V gene TRBV28; 11 nucleotides agree with TRBD1. CDR1 MDHEN and CDR2 SYDVKM come from the germline V gene. J gave up 3 bases and V 5 bases, and 6 bases lay outside the gene matches. The CDR3 has 15 amino acids. CDR3 region: CASSLGTGGSYEQYF. CDR3 coding DNA: TGTGCCAGCAGTCTCGGGACAGGGGGAAGCTACGAGCAGTACTTC.

This clone was detected only once. Here the CDR3 DNA reads TGTGCCAGCAGCTTAGCCCATAATGAGCAGTTCTTC. Its protein product is CASSLAHNEQFF. V is TRBV7-2 and J is TRBJ2-1; no firm D call. This CDR3 region has 12 residues. V dropped 0 bases and J dropped 7 bases, with 4 bases sitting between them. Germline V gene lookup returns CDR1 SGHTA and CDR2 FQGNSA. Combining the CDR3 with reference TRBV7-2 and TRBJ2-1 gives the whole variable domain GAGVSQSPSNKVTEKGKDVELRCDPISGHTALYWYRQSLGQGLEFLIYFQGNSAPDKSGLPSDRFSAERTGGSVSTLTIQRTQQEDSAVYLCASSLAHNEQFFGPGTRLTVL.

The V and J genes are TRBV27 and TRBJ2-7, with 7 bases identical to TRBD2. Trimming took 3 bases from V and 6 from J; bases not matched to a gene: 2. Germline V CDR1 and CDR2: MNHEY, SMNVEV (reference sequence). The CDR3 has 12 residues. The CDR3 protein is CASSFGGGEQYF. CDR3 DNA: TGTGCCAGCAGTTTTGGGGGGGGCGAGCAGTACTTC.

The chain combines TRBV14 with TRBJ2-1; 7 bases are shared with TRBD2. CDR1 is SGHDN and CDR2 is FVKESK in the germline V gene. CDR3 length: 16 residues. J was trimmed by 1 base and V by 2 bases; bases with no gene match: 5. The CDR3 sequence is CASSQSAGISYNEQFF. DNA of the CDR3: TGTGCCAGCAGCCAATCAGCGGGAATTTCCTACAATGAGCAGTTCTTC.

J is TRBJ2-7 and V is TRBV6-1; 11 bases fit TRBD2. Looked up from germline, CDR1 is MNHNS and CDR2 is SASEGT. Trimming cost V 7 bases and J 3 bases; bases outside gene matches: 8. CDR3 length: 15 residues. The CDR3 sequence: CASTITSGSIYEQYF. CDR3 coding DNA: TGTGCCAGCACTATAACTAGCGGGAGTATCTACGAGCAGTACTTC.

The V and J genes are TRBV27 and TRBJ2-7, with 8 bases aligning to TRBD1. The ends lost 5 bases at V and 3 bases at J; junction bases unmatched: 6. CDR3 size: 14 residues. CDR1 and CDR2 (germline): MNHEY, SMNVEV (reference sequence). The CDR3 nucleotides read TGTGCCAGCAGTCTCATCGGACAGGGCTACGAGCAGTACTTC. It encodes CASSLIGQGYEQYF.

This rearrangement joins TRBV27 to TRBJ1-5; D is undetermined. The ends were cut back, 7 bases at V and 5 bases at J, with 12 bases in the middle. CDR3 length equals 13 residues. Germline-derived CDR1 and CDR2 are MNHEY and SMNVEV (reference sequence). The CDR3 is CASKSGRDQPQHF. The CDR3 nucleotides read TGTGCCAGCAAGTCGGGGAGGGATCAGCCCCAGCATTTT.

This sequence joins TRBV28 and TRBJ1-2; weak D call: TRBD1 (6 bases). The CDR3 sequence is 13 residues long. CDR1 is MDHEN and CDR2 is SYDVKM in the germline V gene. V was pared by 2 bases and J by 5 bases, with 9 bases between. CDR3: CASSLEQGYGYTF. CDR3 nucleotides: TGTGCCAGCAGTTTAGAACAGGGATATGGCTACACCTTC.

CDR3 sequence: CASSEGAGEYNEQFF. The CDR3 DNA is TGTGCCAGCAGTGAAGGTGCAGGGGAATACAATGAGCAGTTCTTC. The chain employs TRBV6-1 and TRBJ2-1; tentative D call: TRBD1 (6 bases). Trimming stripped 1 base from V and 4 bases from J, with 11 bases between. This CDR3 is built from 15 residues. The germline V gene has CDR1 MNHNS and CDR2 SASEGT.

Note on this clone: Other DNA sequences from this sample encode an identical CDR3 as well. The V gene is TRBV7-3, the J gene TRBJ2-5, with D possibly matching TRBD1 (6 bases). This CDR3 is built from 14 residues. Germline V gene data show CDR1 as SGHTA and CDR2 as FQGTGA. V was pared by 1 base and J by 5 bases, with 11 bases between. Here the CDR3 DNA reads TGTGCCAGCAGCTTAATAGGGGGTCGGGAGACCCAGTACTTC. Its translation is CASSLIGGRETQYF.

This rearrangement joins TRBV11-2 to TRBJ2-1; D is undetermined. This CDR3 spans 17 amino acids. From germline, CDR1 is SGHAT and CDR2 FQNNGV. Trimming cost V 1 base and J 1 base, with 14 bases left between them. The CDR3 region has the DNA TGTGCCAGCAGCTTAGGCCGCCTGCACGAGTCCTACAATGAGCAGTTCTTC. Its protein product is CASSLGRLHESYNEQFF.

This clone was counted a single time. J is TRBJ2-3 and V is TRBV18; D is perhaps TRBD2 (5 bases). The length of the CDR3 is 17 residues. The V gene's germline CDR1 is KGHSH and CDR2 LQKENI. Trimming removed 1 base from V and 0 bases from J, with 14 bases in between. Here the CDR3 DNA reads TGTGCCAGCTCACCACAGCGAGGGCCCTATAGCACAGATACGCAGTATTTT. This encodes CASSPQRGPYSTDTQYF.

This clone has more than one count but fewer than ten. The chain carries TRBV2 and TRBJ2-7; 7 bases are shared with TRBD1. Germline trimming cut 5 bases from V and 0 bases from J; bases unmatched to any gene: 4. Looked up from germline, CDR1 is SNHLY and CDR2 is FYNNEI. This CDR3 region has 14 residues. The CDR3 DNA follows: TGTGCCAGCAGTAAGGACAGGAGCTCCTACGAGCAGTACTTC. As protein: CASSKDRSSYEQYF.

CDR3 nucleotides: TGTGCCAGCAATTTCCAGGGGTCAGATACGCAGTATTTT. Protein product: CASNFQGSDTQYF. The chain is built from TRBV2 and TRBJ2-3; weak D call: TRBD1 (6 bases). Trimming cost V 7 bases and J 4 bases, with 12 bases left between them. The CDR3 runs to 13 residues. The germline V gene has CDR1 SNHLY and CDR2 FYNNEI.

The V gene is TRBV4-1, the J gene TRBJ1-4; D possibly corresponds to TRBD1 (6 bases). CDR1 is MGHRA, CDR2 YSYEKL, per germline. V was pared by 4 bases and J by 5 bases, with 14 bases between. This CDR3 has 15 amino acids. CDR3 nucleotide sequence: TGCGCCAGCAGCCTAAACAGGGAAGGGAATGAAAAACTGTTTTTT. It translates to CASSLNREGNEKLFF.

V is TRBV6-4 and J is TRBJ2-1; the D is unclear. The CDR3 is 12 residues long. Germline lookup yields CDR1 MRHNA and CDR2 SNTAGT. V was cut by 6 bases and J by 5 bases, with 8 bases left in between. The DNA of the CDR3 is TGTGCCAGCAGGGACGTCAACAATGAGCAGTTCTTC. Translated, it gives CASRDVNNEQFF.

This chain joins TRBV30 and TRBJ2-2; D is unresolved. This CDR3 region has 15 residues. Trimming removed 2 bases at V and 1 base at J, with 11 bases between. Per the germline V gene, CDR1 is GTSNPN and CDR2 is SVGIG (reference sequence). CDR3 protein: CAWSRRSMNTGELFF. CDR3 DNA: TGTGCCTGGAGTCGGAGAAGCATGAACACCGGGGAGCTGTTTTTT.